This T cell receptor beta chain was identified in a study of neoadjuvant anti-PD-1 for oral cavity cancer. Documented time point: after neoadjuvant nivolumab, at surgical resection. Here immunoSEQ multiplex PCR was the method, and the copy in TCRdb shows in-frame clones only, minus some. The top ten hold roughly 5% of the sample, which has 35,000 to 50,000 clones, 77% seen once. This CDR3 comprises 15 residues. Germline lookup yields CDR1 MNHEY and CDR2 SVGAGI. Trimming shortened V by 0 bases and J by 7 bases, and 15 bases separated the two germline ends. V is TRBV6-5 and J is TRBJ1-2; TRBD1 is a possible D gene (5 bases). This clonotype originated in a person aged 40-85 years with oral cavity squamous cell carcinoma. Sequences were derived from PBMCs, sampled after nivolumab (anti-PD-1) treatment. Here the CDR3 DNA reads TGTGCCAGCAGTTACTCGGGGCGACAGCAGCGTGGCTACACCTTC. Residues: CASSYSGRQQRGYTF.